The clone carrying this TCR beta chain was detected a few times. The antigen remains undetermined. Germline V gene lookup returns CDR1 SGHAT and CDR2 FQNNGV. Trimming removed 7 bases from V and 3 bases from J, with 7 bases in between. CDR3 size: 11 residues. MiXCR was run by TCRdb on the 5' RACE reads, yielding one entry per CDR3 protein. The sample carries some 57,000 distinct CDR3 sequences, 7.5% to 9.5% recorded once. The data derive from a study of early T cells in non-severe SARS-CoV-2 infection. Findings and caveats of the study: Matching against VDJdb likely underestimated virus-specific expansions, favoring anti-spike CD8.

The TCR was taken from an adult who was a healthcare worker with PCR-confirmed SARS-CoV-2 infection or an uninfected control (not recorded which). The rearrangement joins TRBV11-2 to TRBJ2-7, with D tentatively TRBD1 (6 bases). Sequencing was performed on whole blood. The CDR3 region is CASTTGYEQYF. The CDR3 DNA sequence: TGTGCCAGCACGACAGGCTACGAGCAGTACTTC.